A single sample is the source of the 25 T cell receptor beta chains below, sequenced in a study of CD8+ T cells in alopecia areata. Described treatment: oral pan-JAK inhibitor, 5-10 mg twice daily. RNA extraction and reverse transcription yielded cDNA as sequencing template. Assay used: immunoSEQ multiplex PCR; TCRdb lists only in-frame clones, some missing. The table has over 150,000 clones, roughly 50% seen once; the top ten hold roughly a tenth. The specimen comprised CD8+ T cells sorted from blood, sampled at week 24, from a patient treated with tofacitinib. Receptors originate from a human donor with alopecia areata.

The rearrangement joins TRBV20-1 to TRBJ2-7; a possible D gene is TRBD2 (5 bases). The CDR3 totals 11 residues. The ends were cut back, 6 bases at V and 6 bases at J, with 12 bases in the middle. The germline gives CDR1 DFQATT, CDR2 SNEGSKA (reference sequence). Written as DNA, the CDR3 is TGCAGTGCGAGCGAAGGAGGCGAGCAGTACTTC. Its protein product is CSASEGGEQYF.

V and J are TRBV5-1 and TRBJ2-7; TRBD2 aligns across 10 bases. The CDR3 covers 16 residues. CDR1 is SGHRS and CDR2 is YFSETQ in the germline V gene. With 1 base clipped from V and 5 bases from J, the junction kept 9 bases outside the gene matches. The DNA of the CDR3 is TGCGCCAGCAGCTTGTTAGGGCTAGCGGGGGCCCACGAGCAGTACTTC. Translating gives CASSLLGLAGAHEQYF.

The V gene is TRBV11-2, the J gene TRBJ1-3; 7 bases match TRBD1. This CDR3 has 15 residues. The V gene's germline CDR1 is SGHAT and CDR2 FQNNGV. V lost 4 bases and J lost 4; bases outside the gene matches: 7. The CDR3 DNA sequence: TGTGCCAGCAGCTACTCAGGGACAGCCGGAAACACCATATATTTT. This translates into CASSYSGTAGNTIYF.

The chain links TRBV19 to TRBJ2-2; D is unclear. The CDR3 runs 14 residues. Germline V lookup: CDR1 LNHDA, CDR2 SQIVND (reference sequence). Trimming shortened V by 9 bases and J by 8 bases, and 19 bases separated the two germline ends. The CDR3: CASGALGPSGELFF. The CDR3 bases are TGTGCCAGCGGTGCCCTGGGCCCTTCAGGGGAGCTGTTTTTT.

The V call is TRBV4-3, the J call TRBJ2-3, with D tentatively TRBD1 or TRBD2 (5 bases each). V lost 2 bases, J lost 4 bases, and 19 bases lay in between. Germline lookup yields CDR1 LGHNA and CDR2 YSLEER. The CDR3 contains 17 residues. This chain's CDR3 is CASSQIPGTENADTQYF. The CDR3 bases are TGCGCCAGCAGCCAAATACCCGGGACGGAGAACGCAGATACGCAGTATTTT.

J is TRBJ2-7 and V is TRBV14; D unresolved. This CDR3 is built from 13 residues. Germline assignment: CDR1 SGHDN and CDR2 FVKESK. Trimming stripped 1 base from V and 4 bases from J, with 8 bases between. DNA for the CDR3: TGTGCCAGCAGCCAAGGGGTCGGGTACGAGCAGTACTTC. Translating it yields CASSQGVGYEQYF.

This chain uses TRBV12-5 with TRBJ1-1; unclear D gene. Trimming shortened V by 0 bases and J by 4 bases, and 6 bases separated the two germline ends. This CDR3 is 13 amino acids long. Per germline, CDR1 LGHNT and CDR2 FRNRAP. The DNA of the CDR3 is TGTGCTAGTGGTTTGGTTCCTACCACTGAAGCTTTCTTT. Translated, it gives CASGLVPTTEAFF. The whole variable domain, filled in from reference TRBV12-5 and TRBJ1-1, reads DARVTQTPRHKVTEMGQEVTMRCQPILGHNTVFWYRQTMMQGLELLAYFRNRAPLDDSGMPKDRFSAEMPDATLATLKIQPSEPRDSAVYFCASGLVPTTEAFFGQGTRLTVV.

The chain combines TRBV9 with TRBJ1-2; 9 bases map to TRBD1. This CDR3 region has 15 residues. The V gene end was trimmed by 3 bases and the J gene end by 4 bases; junction bases not matched to a gene: 7. In germline, CDR1 is SGDLS, CDR2 YYNGEE. The CDR3, as DNA: TGTGCCAGCAGCGCAGGACAGGGGAGGTCCTATGGCTACACCTTC. Encoded protein: CASSAGQGRSYGYTF.

The chain links TRBV27 to TRBJ2-7, with 7 nucleotides matching TRBD1. Germline assignment: CDR1 MNHEY and CDR2 SMNVEV (reference sequence). After removal of 3 bases from V and 3 bases from J, the junction contained 5 bases not matched to a gene. The CDR3 length is 14 residues. As DNA, the CDR3 is TGTGCCAGCAGTTTGAGAGGGGGCAGCTACGAGCAGTACTTC. This sequence encodes CASSLRGGSYEQYF.

The chain combines TRBV11-2 with TRBJ2-2; no clear D. Deletions cut 5 bases from V and 1 base from J, with 5 bases between. The germline V gene encodes CDR1 SGHAT and CDR2 FQNNGV. The CDR3 runs to 13 residues. DNA for the CDR3: TGTGCCAGCAGCACCGGGAACACCGGGGAGCTGTTTTTT. Its translation is CASSTGNTGELFF. Supplemented by reference TRBV11-2 and TRBJ2-2, the full variable domain reads EAGVAQSPRYKIIEKRQSVAFWCNPISGHATLYWYQQILGQGPKLLIQFQNNGVVDDSQLPKDRFSAERLKGVDSTLKIQPAKLEDSAVYLCASSTGNTGELFFGEGSRLTVL.

This chain uses TRBV7-8 with TRBJ2-3, with TRBD1 matching 8 bases. This CDR3 has 17 amino acids. The junction had 6 bases not matched to a gene; V was cut back by 1 base and J by 0 bases. Germline lookup yields CDR1 SGHVS and CDR2 FQNEAQ. In nucleotides, the CDR3 is TGTGCCAGCAGCTTAGGTCGAGGACAGGGAAGCACAGATACGCAGTATTTT. This sequence encodes CASSLGRGQGSTDTQYF.

The CDR3 sequence is CASSEKGKTF. DNA of the CDR3: TGTGCCAGCAGTGAGAAAGGGAAGACCTTC. The chain links TRBV2 to TRBJ1-2; D ambiguous. CDR3 length equals 10 residues. CDR1 SNHLY and CDR2 FYNNEI come from the germline V gene. V lost 3 bases and J 14 bases, leaving 10 bases between the germline ends. Looking up the rest from reference TRBV2 and TRBJ1-2 gives the full variable domain: EPEVTQTPSHQVTQMGQEVILRCVPISNHLYFYWYRQILGQKVEFLVSFYNNEISEKSEIFDDQFSVERPDGSNFTLKIRSTKLEDSAMYFCASSEKGKTFGSGTRLTVV.

The J gene is TRBJ2-5, the V gene TRBV5-1; D possibly corresponds to TRBD2 (5 bases). The germline gives CDR1 SGHRS, CDR2 YFSETQ. V was trimmed by 0 bases and J by 1 base, leaving 13 bases between them. This CDR3 comprises 16 residues. CDR3 protein: CASSLEAGGVQETQYF. CDR3 sequence (DNA): TGCGCCAGCAGCTTGGAGGCGGGTGGTGTCCAAGAGACCCAGTACTTC.

This clone has a handful of counts. The rearrangement uses TRBV29-1 and TRBJ1-1, with a possible D match to TRBD1 (6 bases). Germline V gene data show CDR1 as SQVTM and CDR2 as ANQGSEA. Trimming stripped 7 bases from V and 4 bases from J, with 10 bases between. This CDR3 region has 11 residues. The DNA of the CDR3 is TGCAGCGGGGGACAAAGCACTGAAGCTTTCTTT. It yields the protein CSGGQSTEAFF.

The chain couples TRBV4-3 to TRBJ1-2; perhaps TRBD1 as D (6 bases). CDR1 is LGHNA, CDR2 YSLEER, per germline. This CDR3 is 17 amino acids long. Trimming pared 0 bases from V and 7 bases from J, leaving 21 bases between. The CDR3 DNA reads TGCGCCAGCAGCCAAGATGGCTCGGCCAGGGGCGGTGGTGGCTACACCTTC. Residues: CASSQDGSARGGGGYTF.

The rearrangement joins TRBV9 to TRBJ1-3; D unclear. Trimming removed 5 bases at V and 2 bases at J, with 20 bases between. The CDR3 runs to 17 residues. CDR1 SGDLS and CDR2 YYNGEE come from the germline V gene. CDR3 protein: CASRSTSGSGPGNTIYF. The CDR3 bases are TGTGCCAGCAGGTCAACCTCAGGCTCCGGCCCTGGAAACACCATATATTTT.

Only one count was recorded for this clone. The chain combines TRBV7-2 with TRBJ2-7, with D perhaps assigned TRBD1 or TRBD2 (5 bases each). The CDR3 totals 15 residues. Trimming shortened V by 4 bases and J by 2 bases, and 15 bases separated the two germline ends. Per germline, CDR1 SGHTA and CDR2 FQGNSA. CDR3 residues: CASSSYPGPTYEQYF. As DNA, the CDR3 is TGTGCCAGCAGCTCCTACCCGGGACCTACCTACGAGCAGTACTTC.

The sample holds a few counts of this clone. V and J are TRBV10-3 and TRBJ2-1; 9 nucleotides match TRBD2. Germline V lookup: CDR1 ENHRY, CDR2 SYGVKD. Trimming at V came to 10 bases and at J to 7 bases, leaving 14 bases not matched to a gene. The CDR3 spans 15 residues. The CDR3 DNA reads as TGTGCCACCCTCCCCGGGCGGGGGGGCCCTAATGAGCAGTTCTTC. This sequence encodes CATLPGRGGPNEQFF.

The rearrangement uses TRBV6-6 and TRBJ2-1; no firm D call. From germline, CDR1 is MNHNY and CDR2 SVGAGI (reference sequence). Deletions cut 1 base from V and 6 bases from J, with 1 base between. CDR3 length: 11 amino acids. CDR3 in amino acids: CASSYFNEQFF. CDR3 DNA sequence: TGTGCCAGCAGTTACTTCAATGAGCAGTTCTTC.

Only a few counts were recorded for this clone. The DNA of the CDR3 is TGTGCCACCAGCACACGTACTGGGGCCAACGTCCTGACTTTC. Translating gives CATSTRTGANVLTF. This sequence joins TRBV15 and TRBJ2-6; D remains unclear. The CDR3 covers 14 residues. Germline V gives CDR1 LNHNV, CDR2 YYDKDF (reference sequence). The V gene lost 4 bases and the J gene lost 2 bases, with 6 bases spanning the gap.

The chain couples TRBV6-5 to TRBJ2-2, with D uncertain. This CDR3 spans 14 amino acids. Germline V gene data show CDR1 as MNHEY and CDR2 as SVGAGI. Trimming cost V 6 bases and J 1 base, with 9 bases left between them. The CDR3 here is CASSSWRNTGELFF. The CDR3 DNA reads TGTGCCAGCAGCTCATGGCGGAACACCGGGGAGCTGTTTTTT.

The gene calls are TRBV6-5 and TRBJ1-5; 7 nucleotides align to TRBD1. There are 14 residues in the CDR3. After removal of 4 bases from V and 3 bases from J, the junction contained 3 bases not matched to a gene. Germline V gene lookup returns CDR1 MNHEY and CDR2 SVGAGI. The CDR3 DNA reads as TGTGCCAGCAGTTTCGGGACAGACAATCAGCCCCAGCATTTT. Protein: CASSFGTDNQPQHF.

This clone was counted only a few times. The CDR3 region is CASSYGEGGHNEQFF. The CDR3 DNA follows: TGTGCCAGCAGTTATGGAGAGGGAGGCCACAATGAGCAGTTCTTC. The V call is TRBV6-5, the J call TRBJ2-1; tentative D call: TRBD2 (6 bases). The CDR3 runs to 15 residues. The germline V gene has CDR1 MNHEY and CDR2 SVGAGI. V was shortened by 3 bases and J by 5 bases, with 14 bases between the two germline ends.

This clone has more than one count but fewer than ten. Compared with germline, one end of the junction differs, possibly owing to a read error. The chain has TRBV29-1 and TRBJ2-5; 12 bases fit TRBD1. The length of the CDR3 is 18 residues. Germline lookup yields CDR1 SQVTM and CDR2 ANQGSEA. The CDR3: CSAETPGQGALRAETQYF. The CDR3, as DNA: TGCAGCGCTGAAACTCCGGGACAGGGGGCTCTACGCGCCGAGACCCAGTACTTC. The full variable domain, rest sourced from reference TRBV29-1 and TRBJ2-5, is SAVISQKPSRDICQRGTSLTIQCQVDSQVTMMFWYRQQPGQSLTLIATANQGSEATYESGFVIDKFPISRPNLTFSTLTVSNMSPEDSSIYLCSAETPGQGALRAETQYFGPGTRLLVL.

This clone appeared many times. This chain joins TRBV4-3 and TRBJ2-1; D not resolved. The V gene lost 6 bases and the J gene lost 6 bases, with 12 bases spanning the gap. Germline assignment: CDR1 LGHNA and CDR2 YSLEER. The CDR3 spans 13 residues. CDR3 DNA sequence: TGCGCCAGCAGTCAAAGCGTGGGCAATGAGCAGTTCTTC. Residues: CASSQSVGNEQFF.